Each of the 19 T cell receptor beta chains below was sequenced from the same sample in a study of T-cell memory formation after mild COVID-19 (dated by TCRdb to the early 2020s). Receptors were amplified or captured by 5' RACE. The run used an Illumina NovaSeq 6000. TCRdb itself trimmed the public reads at Q25 with fastp, ran MiXCR and retained productive beta chains. Duplicate CDR3 protein sequences are folded into a single record with the most common DNA and genes. The sample records 350,000 to 450,000 distinct CDR3 sequences, approximately 27% of which are singletons. The ten most abundant clones make up about 14% of the sample. The sample consisted of PBMCs or a T cell subset sorted from them (not recorded which). The source is an adult woman who had mild COVID-19 (a few samples of this study predate the infection). The sample titles of this study are shuffled in the database, so cell type and time point are left out; the donor was told from shared clones.

Many counts were recorded for this clonotype. The chain has TRBV20-1 and TRBJ2-3; 10 positions match TRBD2. CDR3 length equals 13 residues. J was trimmed by 5 bases and V by 4 bases; bases with no gene match: 3. Germline CDR1 reads DFQATT; CDR2 reads SNEGSKA (reference sequence). The CDR3 DNA follows: TGCAGTGCTATACCTAGCGGGAGAGATACGCAGTATTTT. This codes for CSAIPSGRDTQYF.

Only a few counts were recorded for this clonotype. This chain joins TRBV5-1 and TRBJ1-6; 8 bases agree with TRBD1. CDR1 and CDR2 (germline): SGHRS, YFSETQ. The CDR3 has 16 amino acids. The ends lost 4 bases at V and 7 bases at J; junction bases unmatched: 10. CDR3 nucleotides: TGCGCCAGCAGCCCCGACTTCAGGGGGCGAAATTCACCCCTCCACTTT. This translates into CASSPDFRGRNSPLHF.

The gene calls are TRBV12-3 or TRBV12-4 and TRBJ2-1; tentatively, D is TRBD2 (6 bases). This CDR3 has 16 residues. Trimming stripped 2 bases from V and 4 bases from J, with 15 bases between. The DNA for the CDR3 is TGTGCCAGCAGTTTAATGGTGGGAGGAGAATACAATGAGCAGTTCTTC. It is translated as CASSLMVGGEYNEQFF.

J is TRBJ2-1 and V is TRBV19, with 8 positions matching TRBD2. Per the germline V gene, CDR1 is LNHDA and CDR2 is SQIVND (reference sequence). The CDR3 is made up of 15 amino acids. J gave up 5 bases and V 1 base, and 4 bases lay outside the gene matches. The CDR3 reads CASSIGGGGHNEQFF. CDR3 sequence (DNA): TGTGCCAGTAGTATAGGCGGCGGGGGGCACAATGAGCAGTTCTTC.

The chain has TRBV5-1 and TRBJ2-7; D is perhaps TRBD2 (5 bases). Germline V CDR1 and CDR2: SGHRS, YFSETQ. V was cut by 4 bases and J by 0 bases, with 11 bases left in between. The CDR3 contains 14 residues. The CDR3 here is CASSRDSSSYEQYF. The CDR3 DNA follows: TGCGCCAGCAGCCGGGATTCGAGCTCCTACGAGCAGTACTTC.

The chain is built from TRBV27 and TRBJ1-2, with a possible D match to TRBD1 (6 bases). Trimming cost V 3 bases and J 2 bases, with 10 bases left between them. Per germline, CDR1 MNHEY and CDR2 SMNVEV (reference sequence). The CDR3 runs to 14 residues. CDR3 DNA sequence: TGTGCCAGCAGTTTCGGGGGCGAAAACTATGGCTACACCTTC. It codes for CASSFGGENYGYTF.

This clonotype was counted at least ten times. V usage is TRBV18 and J usage is TRBJ2-7; TRBD1 matches 10 bases. The CDR3 extends over 16 amino acids. Germline lookup yields CDR1 KGHSH and CDR2 LQKENI. J lost 3 bases, V lost 2 bases, and 7 bases had no gene match. The CDR3 region is CASSPSGTGVLYEQYF. The CDR3 DNA reads TGTGCCAGCTCACCATCCGGGACAGGGGTCCTCTACGAGCAGTACTTC.

This clonotype was observed a handful of times. V is TRBV6-4 and J is TRBJ2-3; a possible D gene is TRBD2 (5 bases). The V gene lost 3 bases and the J gene lost 5 bases, with 6 bases spanning the gap. CDR3 length equals 12 residues. The germline CDR1 and CDR2 sequences are MRHNA and SNTAGT. CDR3 in DNA: TGTGCCAGCAGTGAAGGAGGAGATACGCAGTATTTT. Its translation is CASSEGGDTQYF.

CDR3 amino acids: CASSSAYQETQYF. The CDR3 DNA reads as TGTGCCAGCAGCTCAGCGTACCAAGAGACCCAGTACTTC. The rearrangement joins TRBV25-1 to TRBJ2-5; D gene unclear. This CDR3 spans 13 amino acids. The germline CDR1 and CDR2 sequences are MGHDK and SYGVNS. V was cut by 6 bases and J by 0 bases, with 8 bases left in between.

The genes are TRBV24-1 and TRBJ1-2; D not certain. V was shortened by 3 bases and J by 2 bases, with 18 bases between the two germline ends. The CDR3 sequence is 17 residues long. Per the germline V gene, CDR1 is KGHDR and CDR2 is SFDVKD. The CDR3 nucleotides read TGTGCCACCAGTGATCCGGGAAAATCAAGAGGAAACTATGGCTACACCTTC. It codes for CATSDPGKSRGNYGYTF.

The sample holds a few counts of this clonotype. The chain joins TRBV2 to TRBJ1-2; TRBD1 might be the D (5 bases). Germline values: CDR1 SNHLY, CDR2 FYNNEI. The CDR3 runs to 14 residues. The V end lost 1 base, the J end lost 3 bases, and 9 bases lay between the germline ends. The CDR3 is CASSEGRADYGYTF. The CDR3 coding sequence is TGTGCCAGCAGTGAAGGCAGGGCCGACTATGGCTACACCTTC.

The CDR3 region has the DNA TGTGCCAGCTCGACCGGGGGCACTGGAAACACCATATATTTT. Its translation is CASSTGGTGNTIYF. V gene TRBV18 combines with J gene TRBJ1-3, with D maybe TRBD1 (6 bases). The V end lost 6 bases, the J end lost 2 bases, and 11 bases lay between the germline ends. The germline CDR1 and CDR2 sequences are KGHSH and LQKENI. The length of the CDR3 is 14 residues.

The J gene is TRBJ1-5, the V gene TRBV6-5; D is uncertain. Trimming cost V 4 bases and J 5 bases, with 15 bases left between them. Germline values: CDR1 MNHEY, CDR2 SVGAGI. This CDR3 contains 15 residues. In nucleotides, the CDR3 is TGTGCCAGCAGTTCGGGGTCCGGCGCCGATCAGCCCCAGCATTTT. This encodes CASSSGSGADQPQHF.

The chain carries TRBV3-1 and TRBJ1-6, with a weak D call TRBD1 (6 bases). The CDR3 is 16 amino acids. Trimming stripped 3 bases from V and 8 bases from J, with 17 bases between. The V gene's germline CDR1 is LGHDT and CDR2 YNNKEL (reference sequence). CDR3 loop: CASSQAGEHVDSPLHF. The CDR3 DNA sequence: TGTGCCAGCAGCCAGGCAGGGGAACATGTTGATTCACCCCTCCACTTT.

This clonotype was seen only a few times. The chain carries TRBV20-1 and TRBJ2-3; D possibly corresponds to TRBD1 (6 bases). V was cut by 2 bases and J by 1 base, with 7 bases left in between. Per the germline V gene, CDR1 is DFQATT and CDR2 is SNEGSKA (reference sequence). This CDR3 is built from 13 residues. DNA of the CDR3: TGCAGTGCTAGAAGGACAGGCACAGATACGCAGTATTTT. Its protein is CSARRTGTDTQYF.

The chain recombines TRBV29-1 with TRBJ2-1; TRBD1 matches 9 bases. The CDR3 loop spans 18 amino acids. Germline CDR1 SQVTM, CDR2 ANQGSEA. With 6 bases clipped from V and 1 base from J, the junction kept 16 bases outside the gene matches. Here the CDR3 reads CSVQTGTGLRGSYNEQFF. The CDR3 DNA reads as TGCAGCGTCCAAACCGGGACAGGGTTACGTGGGTCCTACAATGAGCAGTTCTTC.

As for this clonotype: A read error is possible here, since a much larger clone lies one base away. The chain recombines TRBV7-9 with TRBJ2-1; D gene unclear. Per the germline V gene, CDR1 is SEHNR and CDR2 is FQNEAQ (reference sequence). The CDR3 has 13 amino acids. The CDR3 loop is CASSLAGYNEQVF. The CDR3 nucleotides are TGTGCCAGCAGCTTAGCCGGGTACAATGAGCAGGTCTTC. Combining the CDR3 with reference TRBV7-9 and TRBJ2-1 gives the whole variable domain DTGVSQNPRHKITKRGQNVTFRCDPISEHNRLYWYRQTLGQGPEFLTYFQNEAQLEKSRLLSDRFSAERPKGSFSTLEIQRTEQGDSAMYLCASSLAGYNEQVFGPGTRLTVL.

The chain couples TRBV25-1 to TRBJ2-4; 7 nucleotides match TRBD2. Per the germline V gene, CDR1 is MGHDK and CDR2 is SYGVNS. Germline trimming cut 6 bases from V and 2 bases from J; bases unmatched to any gene: 4. The CDR3 is 14 amino acids. The CDR3 here is CASSGRRSKNIQYF. The DNA for the CDR3 is TGTGCCAGCAGCGGGAGGCGATCCAAAAACATTCAGTACTTC. The variable domain in full, with the rest retrieved from reference TRBV25-1 and TRBJ2-4, is EADIYQTPRYLVIGTGKKITLECSQTMGHDKMYWYQQDPGMELHLIHYSYGVNSTEKGDLSSESTVSRIRTEHFPLTLESARPSHTSQYLCASSGRRSKNIQYFGAGTRLSVL.

The chain joins TRBV24-1 to TRBJ1-2, with D tentatively TRBD1 (5 bases). V lost 6 bases and J lost 1, with 20 bases in between. CDR1 and CDR2 from the germline V gene are KGHDR and SFDVKD. The CDR3 runs to 17 residues. The CDR3 DNA is TGTGCCACCAGTCCCGCTGCAGGGTTCCGGGATAACTATGGCTACACCTTC. It encodes CATSPAAGFRDNYGYTF.